This TCR beta chain was recovered during a study of shared clonotypes between healthy human individuals (dated by TCRdb to the early 2020s). With respect to the entire study: Two women and a few men aged 18 to 49 years were included in the cohort. To estimate repertoire size and how much clonotype sharing occurs between individuals, the study deeply sequenced the blood TCR repertoires of a handful of healthy adults. Different laboratories and diverse techniques were used to prepare libraries and sequence TCR repertoires, to increase sequencing depth and limit assay-specific biases. Per donor, leukapheresis produced somewhere between about 0.85 and 10 billion PBMCs. General conclusions and limits of the study: Only blood was sampled, and tissue TCR repertoires likely differ from those in blood. Pairwise subsampling led to the expectation that sequencing depth would affect the degree of clonotype sharing among donors. The genetic and exposure-history diversity represented was limited by the small number of donors.

With respect to this clone: Its antigen remains unidentified. Per-nucleotide qualities are absent, and no much larger clonotype sits a single base away.

Taken from cysteine to phenylalanine, the CDR3 has 12 residues. Left in the record is the CDR3 DNA by itself, 36 bases read in frame from the first base. According to the germline V gene, CDR1 reads SQVTM and CDR2 reads ANQGSEA. Cut back by 7 bases and 5 bases, the V and J ends lie 12 bases apart. Using the deep immunoSEQ assay, TCR CDR3 regions were amplified from genomic DNA by multiplex PCR. Extracted genomic DNA from each cell subset was distributed evenly across all wells of several immunoSEQ 96-well plates, and each plate was treated as a replicate. Each replicate PCR for unsorted PBMC received 300 to 350 ng genomic DNA, equal to tens of thousands of T cell genomes. Ten immunoSEQ deep assay plates were used to sequence the unsorted PBMC genomic DNA. Purified libraries were quantified with a Qubit 3.0 fluorometer, sized on a Bioanalyzer 2100, and re-quantified with the KAPA Library Quantification kit. Each immunoSEQ 96-well plate was sequenced on its own single-read 150-cycle Illumina NextSeq 550 flow cell. The study's own analysis went as follows. Because the immunoSEQ output held only junctional sequences and lacked quality scores, the filtering could not match the filtering applied to full-length reads. Sequences were annotated with PyIR, a Python wrapper for IgBLAST v1.9, using IMGT germline references to assign V/J genes and CDR3. Reads with weak V/J assignments (E-value above 1e-6), missing CDR3, stop codons, out-of-frame junctions, or ambiguous translated residues were removed. A V3J clonotype was defined by an identical inferred V gene, J gene, and CDR3 amino acid sequence. To compute the percentage overlap between repertoires, the number of shared unique clonotypes was divided by the size of the smaller repertoire. Three approaches were used to assess repertoire richness: RTK rarefaction, the Chao1 estimator, and Recon v2.1 estimates of unobserved clonotypes. Here the immuneACCESS table is served through TCRdb, limited to in-frame sequences with V and J called. Missing clones are a known gap in these copies; in checked studies unresolved V genes cover under half, and the rest lacks a known reason. V and J calls and clone size are copied from that table; D and trimming were computed from the DNA. This sample gives a few hundred thousand clones in total; more than 70% of them show up just once. Around 12% of the sample is taken by the ten largest.

The donors were healthy, HIV-negative adults who had no recently reported acute infections or vaccinations. Every donor was a Caucasian adult residing in Nashville, Tennessee, USA. For unsorted samples, 100 million or so PBMCs were counted, and genomic DNA was extracted using the QIAamp DNA Blood Mini kit. After blood collection by leukapheresis, PBMCs were isolated using Ficoll-Histopaque density gradient centrifugation and then cryopreserved in the vapor phase of liquid nitrogen. The sample was PBMCs. This TCR derives from a woman between 35 and 50 years old in good health. Some clones in this sample may be carry-over from other donors' samples. The chain is encoded by TRBV29-1 joined to TRBJ2-1, with the D gene call left open. This receptor has the CDR3 CSARVADNEQFF. The DNA reads TGCAGCGCCCGGGTGGCGGACAATGAGCAGTTCTTC.